The entry below describes one T cell receptor beta chain. Its cognate antigen is unknown. Time point here: pre-treatment baseline. At 12 weeks after first infusion, RECIST 1.1 defined response for most patients. This sample was included in a study of blood T cell dynamics during melanoma immunotherapy. Background on the study: Standard first-line treatment here was pembrolizumab or nivolumab plus ipilimumab in metastatic melanoma.

Every bulk PBMC sample received the same 350 ng of DNA. Using immunoSEQ multiplex PCR, the repertoire was profiled, and TCRdb retains in-frame clones only, with some absent. The table shows tens of thousands of clones, with around nine tenths occurring only once. Broader study findings: Unlike progressors, later disease-control patients had W3 repertoires gaining clonality or diversity.

The receptor was isolated from a human donor with melanoma. The sequencing used blood, collected from a patient treated with checkpoint blockade.

CDR3 nucleotide sequence: TGTGCCAGCAGTTTATCAGGACTAGCGGGAGTCCACGAGCAGTACTTC. It specifies CASSLSGLAGVHEQYF. The V gene is TRBV27, the J gene TRBJ2-7; 13 bases match TRBD2. The junction had 4 bases not matched to a gene; V was cut back by 0 bases and J by 5 bases. CDR1 MNHEY and CDR2 SMNVEV come from the germline V gene (reference sequence). This CDR3 spans 16 amino acids.